Reported below is one TCR beta chain. The target antigen is unknown. The V end was cut by 1 base, the J end by 4 bases, with 13 bases between. The CDR3 length is 15 residues. The V gene's germline CDR1 is SEHNR and CDR2 FQNEAQ (reference sequence). The PCR contained 60 Vbeta and 13 Jbeta primers. TCRdb keeps only in-frame clones here, not all; method: immunoSEQ multiplex PCR. Its table records about 48,000 clones. The data originate from a study of cytomegalovirus exposure and HLA in healthy donors. In the study overall: An earlier analysis identified more than 95 million unique TCR beta sequences in about 200 million T cells. Study observations and caveats: A later analysis found most CMV-associated TCR beta chains apparently HLA-restricted. The dataset shows that most TCR sequences were rare, while some public TCRs occurred in many donors. Sequencing artifact likely explains a cluster of highly shared sequence variants.

This chain links TRBV7-9 with TRBJ1-1, with a possible D match to TRBD1 (5 bases). The TCR was taken from a male donor in good health and CMV-seropositive. Specimen: PBMCs. CDR3 DNA: TGTGCCAGCAGCTTAGACTCCCAGGGTTTCACTGAAGCTTTCTTT. Amino acids: CASSLDSQGFTEAFF.